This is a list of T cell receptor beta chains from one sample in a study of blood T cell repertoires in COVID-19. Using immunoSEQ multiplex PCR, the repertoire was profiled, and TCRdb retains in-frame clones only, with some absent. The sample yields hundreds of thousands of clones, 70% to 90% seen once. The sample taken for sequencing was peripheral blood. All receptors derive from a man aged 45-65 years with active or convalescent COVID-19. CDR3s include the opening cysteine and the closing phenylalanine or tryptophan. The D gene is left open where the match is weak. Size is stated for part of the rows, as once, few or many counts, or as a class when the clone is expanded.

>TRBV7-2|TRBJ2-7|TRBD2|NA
TGTGCCAGCAGCTTACCGGGACTAGCCTACGAGCAGTACTTC
CASSLPGLAYEQYF
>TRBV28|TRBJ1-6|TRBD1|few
TGTGCCAGCAGTCCCAGGACAGGGGGCGGTTCACCCCTCCACTTT
CASSPRTGGGSPLHF
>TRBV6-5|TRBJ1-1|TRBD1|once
TGTGCCAGCGGAAGGGGGCGAGGCACTGAAGCTTTCTTT
CASGRGRGTEAFF
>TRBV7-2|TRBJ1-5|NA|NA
TGTGCCAGCAGCTTAGGAGGGTCTCAGCCCCAGCATTTT
CASSLGGSQPQHF
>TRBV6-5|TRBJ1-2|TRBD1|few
TGTGCCAGCAGTTTGACAGGGATCTATGGCTACACCTTC
CASSLTGIYGYTF
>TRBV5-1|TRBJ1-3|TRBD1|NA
TGCGCCAGCAGCTTGGACAGGGGAACTGGAAACACCATATATTTT
CASSLDRGTGNTIYF
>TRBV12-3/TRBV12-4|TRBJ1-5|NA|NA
TGTGCCAGCAGTTTAGTTAGGGGTCAGCCCCAGCATTTT
CASSLVRGQPQHF
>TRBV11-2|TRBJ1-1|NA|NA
TGTGCCAGCAGCTCCGACTCGAACACTGAAGCTTTCTTT
CASSSDSNTEAFF
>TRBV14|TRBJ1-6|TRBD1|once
TGTGCCAGCAGCCTTCGACAGGGCTTGGGTTCACCCCTCCACTTT
CASSLRQGLGSPLHF
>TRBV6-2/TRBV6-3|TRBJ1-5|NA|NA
TGTGCCAGCAGTTTAGGGGCAGGGGGCAATCAGCCCCAGCATTTT
CASSLGAGGNQPQHF
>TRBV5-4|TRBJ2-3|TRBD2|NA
TGTGCCAGCAGCCCGGGGGGAACGGGACGGACTACAGATACGCAGTATTTT
CASSPGGTGRTTDTQYF
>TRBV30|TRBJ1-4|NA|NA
TGTGCCTGGAAGCAGGAGGGGAGGGAAAAACTGTTTTTT
CAWKQEGREKLFF
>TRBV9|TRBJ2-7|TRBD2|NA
TGTGCCAGCAGCTCGGGACTAGCGGCCTACGAGCAGTACTTC
CASSSGLAAYEQYF
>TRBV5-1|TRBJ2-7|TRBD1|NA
TGCGCCAGCAGCAGAGGGACAGGGGTCCCCCCCGAGCAGTACTTC
CASSRGTGVPPEQYF
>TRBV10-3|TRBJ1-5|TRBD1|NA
TGTGCCATCAGTGACCCGGACAGGGGGGGATATAGCAATCAGCCCCAGCATTTT
CAISDPDRGGYSNQPQHF
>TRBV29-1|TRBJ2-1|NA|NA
TGCAGCGTGAACTCCGGTTACAATGAGCAGTTCTTC
CSVNSGYNEQFF
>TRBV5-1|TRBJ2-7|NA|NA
TGCGCCAGCAGCTTGGGTAGTGGGCAGGGCCGATCCTACGAGCAGTACTTC
CASSLGSGQGRSYEQYF
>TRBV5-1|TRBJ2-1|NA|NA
TGCGCCAGCAGTCACTACAATGAGCAGTTCTTC
CASSHYNEQFF
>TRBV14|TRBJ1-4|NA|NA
TGTGCCAGCAGCCTATACCACAGGGTAGGAGTAGTGATGGATGAAAAACTGTTTTTT
CASSLYHRVGVVMDEKLFF
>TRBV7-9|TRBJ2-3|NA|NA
TGTGCCAGCAGCTTAGGGGGCGAAGATACGCAGTATTTT
CASSLGGEDTQYF
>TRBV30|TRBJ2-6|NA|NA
TGTGCCTGGAGTGTAGGCAGGGTAGGGGCCAACGTCCTGACTTTC
CAWSVGRVGANVLTF
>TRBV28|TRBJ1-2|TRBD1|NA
TGTGCCAGCAGGCAACCGGGACAGGGAAACTATGGCTACACCTTC
CASRQPGQGNYGYTF
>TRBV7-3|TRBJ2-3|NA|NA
TGTGCCAGCAGCTTGCGTGGGGCGCAGGGGCAGAATACGCAGTATTTT
CASSLRGAQGQNTQYF
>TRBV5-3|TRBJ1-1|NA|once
TGTGTCGGAGCGGGAAGACGTTTGAACACTGAAGCTTTCTTT
CVGAGRRLNTEAFF
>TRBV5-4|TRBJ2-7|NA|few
TGTGCCAGCAGCTTCGAGAGCTCCTACGAGCAGTACTTC
CASSFESSYEQYF
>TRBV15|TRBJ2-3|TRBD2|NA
TGTGCCACCAGCAGAGCTCTAGCGGGGGACACAGATACGCAGTATTTT
CATSRALAGDTDTQYF
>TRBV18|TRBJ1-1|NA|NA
TGTGCCAGCTCACCACGGCAGAACACTGAAGCTTTCTTT
CASSPRQNTEAFF
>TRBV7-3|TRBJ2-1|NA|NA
TGTGCCAGCAGCTCTAGACTAGGGGGCGAGCAGTTCTTC
CASSSRLGGEQFF
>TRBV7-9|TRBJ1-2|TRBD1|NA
TGTGCCAGCAGCCCCTTTCCTACAGGGACAGGGGGCTACACCTTC
CASSPFPTGTGGYTF
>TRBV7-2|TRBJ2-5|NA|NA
TGTGCCAGCAGCAAGGGGCCCCCAAGTCGGACCCAGTACTTC
CASSKGPPSRTQYF
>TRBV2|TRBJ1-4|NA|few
TGTGCCAGCAGGTCTACAGGGTTTACTAATGAAAAACTGTTTTTT
CASRSTGFTNEKLFF
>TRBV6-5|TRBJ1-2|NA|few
TGTGCCAGCAGTTACTCGACTAGTTATGGCTACACCTTC
CASSYSTSYGYTF
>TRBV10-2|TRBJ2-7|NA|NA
TGCGCCAGCGCAGAGCTAGGTGCCTACGAGCAGTACTTC
CASAELGAYEQYF
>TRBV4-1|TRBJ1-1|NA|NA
TGCGCCAGCAGCCGACAGGCTTCTTCCATGAACACTGAAGCTTTCTTT
CASSRQASSMNTEAFF
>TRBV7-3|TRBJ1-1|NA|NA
TGTGCCAGCAGCACCGACAGGAACACTGAAGCTTTCTTT
CASSTDRNTEAFF
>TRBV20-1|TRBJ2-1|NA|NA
TGCAGTGCTAGGAGGCGCGATGAGCAGTTCTTC
CSARRRDEQFF
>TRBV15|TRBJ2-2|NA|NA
TGTGCCACCAGCAGAAACGTAGCCGGGGAGCTGTTTTTT
CATSRNVAGELFF
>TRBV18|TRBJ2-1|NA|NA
TGTGCCAGCTCACCAACTGGGCCTTACAATGAGCAGTTCTTC
CASSPTGPYNEQFF
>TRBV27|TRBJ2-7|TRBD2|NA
TGTGCCAGCAGAGGGTCGGGAGGGACCTACGAGCAGTACTTC
CASRGSGGTYEQYF
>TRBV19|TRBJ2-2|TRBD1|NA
TGTGCCACCAAAGGGGGGACAGGGTCTTACACCGGGGAGCTGTTTTTT
CATKGGTGSYTGELFF
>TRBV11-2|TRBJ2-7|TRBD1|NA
TGTGCCAGCAGCTCCAAAAGGACAGGGGGCGAGTACGAGCAGTACTTC
CASSSKRTGGEYEQYF
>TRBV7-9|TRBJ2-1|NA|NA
TGTGCCAGCACCCGGATGGCGGGACGGGATGAGCAGTTCTTC
CASTRMAGRDEQFF
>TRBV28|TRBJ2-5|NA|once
TGTGCCAGCAGTCCACTCCGGGGGTACCAAGAGACCCAGTACTTC
CASSPLRGYQETQYF
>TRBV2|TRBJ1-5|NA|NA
TGTGCCAGCACAGGGGTAAACAATCAGCCCCAGCATTTT
CASTGVNNQPQHF
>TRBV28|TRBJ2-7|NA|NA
TGTGCCAGCAGTTTTGCGGGAAGGAGCTCCTACGAGCAGTACTTC
CASSFAGRSSYEQYF
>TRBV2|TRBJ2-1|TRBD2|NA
TGTGCCAGCAACCGACTAGCGGGAGTTAACAATGAGCAGTTCTTC
CASNRLAGVNNEQFF
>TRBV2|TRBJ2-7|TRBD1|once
TGTGCCAGCAGTGAACAAGGACAGGGGGTTTCATACGAGCAGTACTTC
CASSEQGQGVSYEQYF
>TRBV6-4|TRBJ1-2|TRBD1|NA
TGTGCCAGCAGATCGGGACAGGGGCATGGCTACACCTTC
CASRSGQGHGYTF
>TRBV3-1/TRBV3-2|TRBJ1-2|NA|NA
TGTGCCAGCAGCCCTACCCTCCAGGGGTGGGGCTACACCTTC
CASSPTLQGWGYTF
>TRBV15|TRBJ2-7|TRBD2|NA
TGTGCCACCAGCAGAGGGGGGACTAGCGGGAGCCTCGAGCAGTACTTC
CATSRGGTSGSLEQYF
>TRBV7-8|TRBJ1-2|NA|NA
TGTGCCAGCAGCTTACGGGAGGGGGAGCATGGCTACACCTTC
CASSLREGEHGYTF